This T cell receptor (beta chain) was retrieved from a study of shared clonotypes between healthy human individuals. The run depth of the assay was deep. Study processing details: Owing to the provision of junction-only sequences devoid of quality scores by immunoSEQ, filtering differed. Clones were read by immunoSEQ multiplex PCR, and TCRdb kept only the in-frame ones, dropping some. V, J and clone size derive from that table, while D and trimming were established from the DNA sequence. This sample yields millions of clones, of which about 95% are seen a single time; roughly 0.13% belongs to the top ten. Study-level findings and limits: Relative to their counterparts shared across all four donors, non-shared clonotypes exhibited diminished generation probabilities.

On this clone itself: What it recognizes is unknown. The sample has other DNA sequences that encode this CDR3 too.

Trimming cost V 5 bases and J 4 bases; bases outside gene matches: 9. This CDR3 has 16 amino acids. Germline V gene data show CDR1 as SGHAT and CDR2 as FQNNGV. Recent acute infections and vaccinations were absent in the healthy HIV-negative adult donors. The rearrangement joins TRBV11-2 to TRBJ2-5, with 11 bases identical to TRBD2. The origin of this receptor is a man between 18 and 35 years old in good health. The sequenced material came from naive CD4+ T cells sorted from blood. Subset noted: CD45RA+ positively selected. This CDR3 is CASSLGSGGAGETQYF. In nucleotides, the CDR3 is TGTGCCAGCAGCCTAGGTAGCGGGGGGGCGGGAGAGACCCAGTACTTC.